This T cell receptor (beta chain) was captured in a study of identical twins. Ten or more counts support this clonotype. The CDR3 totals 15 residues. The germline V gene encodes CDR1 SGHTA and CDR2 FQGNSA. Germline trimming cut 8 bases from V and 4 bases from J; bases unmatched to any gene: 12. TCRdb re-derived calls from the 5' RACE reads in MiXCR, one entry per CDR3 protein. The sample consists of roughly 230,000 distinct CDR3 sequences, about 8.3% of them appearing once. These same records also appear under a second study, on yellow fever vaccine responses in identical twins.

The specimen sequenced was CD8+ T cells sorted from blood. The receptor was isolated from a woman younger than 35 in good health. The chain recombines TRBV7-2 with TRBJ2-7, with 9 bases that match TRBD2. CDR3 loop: CASWAHSGSPYEQYF. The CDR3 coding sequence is TGTGCCAGCTGGGCCCATAGCGGGAGCCCATACGAGCAGTACTTC.